Listed below are T cell receptor beta chains from one sample, sequenced in a study of shared clonotypes between healthy human individuals. Here immunoSEQ multiplex PCR was the method, and the copy in TCRdb shows in-frame clones only, minus some. The sample holds about 2.4 million clones, approximately 93% seen once. The material sequenced was naive CD4+ T cells from PBMCs. The receptors derive from a man aged 18 to 35 in good health. Some clones in this sample may be carry-over from other donors' samples. CDR3s include the opening cysteine and the closing phenylalanine or tryptophan. D genes are given only for firm matches. The size field is filled for only some rows; it gives once, few, many or a size class.

D,J,V,size,CDR3,DNA
.,TRBJ2-3,TRBV10-3,.,CATRDRRSTDAQYF,TGTGCCACCCGAGACAGGAGGAGCACAGATGCGCAGTATTTT
TRBD1,TRBJ1-4,TRBV28,few,CASSLQGAREKLFF,TGTGCCAGCAGTTTACAGGGGGCGCGTGAAAAACTGTTTTTT
.,TRBJ2-7,TRBV7-2,.,CASSFRLGSYEQYF,TGTGCCAGCAGCTTTCGACTAGGAAGCTACGAGCAGTACTTC
TRBD2,TRBJ2-1,TRBV11-2,.,CASSFRHPLLAGAFNEQFF,TGTGCCAGCAGCTTTCGTCACCCCCTTCTAGCGGGAGCATTCAATGAGCAGTTCTTC
.,TRBJ2-7,TRBV28,.,CASALAGAIYEQYF,TGTGCCAGCGCCCTGGCGGGGGCGATATACGAGCAGTACTTC
TRBD2,TRBJ2-5,TRBV2,.,CASSPTAGIHLGTQYF,TGTGCCAGCAGTCCGACAGCGGGAATCCACCTCGGGACCCAGTACTTC
.,TRBJ1-6,TRBV18,.,CASSPSTNSPLHF,TGTGCCAGCTCACCTAGCACAAATTCACCCCTCCACTTT
TRBD2,TRBJ2-1,TRBV28,.,CASSLRGGRTSGSVRNEQFF,TGTGCCAGCAGTTTAAGGGGCGGGCGTACTAGCGGGAGTGTTCGGAATGAGCAGTTCTTC
.,TRBJ2-5,TRBV19,.,CASSITKGFQETQYF,TGTGCCAGTAGTATAACGAAGGGATTCCAGGAGACCCAGTACTTC
.,TRBJ2-7,TRBV15,.,CATSTRASEQYF,TGTGCCACCAGCACCCGGGCCTCCGAGCAGTACTTC
TRBD2,TRBJ2-1,TRBV29-1,.,CSVALLAASYNEQFF,TGCAGCGTTGCGCTTCTAGCGGCCTCCTACAATGAGCAGTTCTTC
TRBD1,TRBJ1-4,TRBV7-2,.,CASSLTGGTNEKLFF,TGTGCCAGCAGCTTGACAGGGGGAACTAATGAAAAACTGTTTTTT
.,TRBJ1-1,TRBV11-2,.,CASSLAGTEAFF,TGTGCCAGCAGCTTAGCCGGTACTGAAGCTTTCTTT
.,TRBJ1-3,TRBV28,.,CASKLLSSGNTIYF,TGTGCCAGCAAACTGTTGAGCTCTGGAAACACCATATATTTT
TRBD1,TRBJ2-7,TRBV27,.,CASRGQGQGSYEQYF,TGTGCCAGCAGGGGACAGGGACAGGGGTCCTACGAGCAGTACTTC
TRBD1,TRBJ2-7,TRBV15,once,CATSPRTGIYEQYF,TGTGCCACCAGCCCTCGGACAGGGATCTACGAGCAGTACTTC
.,TRBJ1-4,TRBV28,once,CASSKGRRTNEKLFF,TGTGCCAGCAGCAAAGGTCGCAGGACTAATGAAAAACTGTTTTTT
.,TRBJ1-1,TRBV4-2,.,CASSANSRPEAFF,TGTGCCAGCAGCGCCAACAGCAGGCCTGAAGCTTTCTTT
TRBD1,TRBJ2-7,TRBV7-2,.,CASSLGTGLLYEQYF,TGTGCCAGCAGCTTAGGGACAGGATTACTCTACGAGCAGTACTTC
TRBD2,TRBJ2-5,TRBV5-1,.,CASSLDPAGGQTQYF,TGCGCCAGCAGCTTGGATCCAGCGGGGGGACAGACCCAGTACTTC
TRBD1,TRBJ1-1,TRBV6-5,.,CASNGQGAREAFF,TGTGCCAGCAACGGACAGGGGGCGCGGGAAGCTTTCTTT
TRBD2,TRBJ2-7,TRBV7-8,.,CASSKSGRSYEQYF,TGTGCCAGCAGCAAGAGCGGGAGATCCTACGAGCAGTACTTC
.,TRBJ1-2,TRBV9,.,CASSGGGGRNYGYTF,TGTGCCAGCAGCGGTGGAGGAGGTCGGAACTATGGCTACACCTTC
TRBD2,TRBJ2-3,TRBV5-5,once,CASSKGLAGAITDTQYF,TGTGCCAGCAGTAAAGGACTAGCGGGAGCCATCACAGATACGCAGTATTTT
.,TRBJ2-5,TRBV7-9,.,CASSFRAPEETQYF,TGTGCCAGCAGCTTCAGGGCCCCCGAAGAGACCCAGTACTTC
.,TRBJ1-1,TRBV19,.,CASSIGGGGNTEAFF,TGTGCCAGTAGTATAGGAGGTGGGGGGAACACTGAAGCTTTCTTT
.,TRBJ2-7,TRBV10-3,.,CAISEKQGAYEQYF,TGTGCCATCAGTGAGAAGCAGGGCGCCTACGAGCAGTACTTC
TRBD2,TRBJ2-7,TRBV5-1,.,CASGQLAGGPGEQYF,TGCGCCAGCGGGCAACTAGCGGGAGGGCCTGGCGAGCAGTACTTC
.,TRBJ1-5,TRBV7-9,.,CASSFGDQPQHF,TGTGCCAGCAGCTTCGGGGATCAGCCCCAGCATTTT
.,TRBJ2-7,TRBV6-5,.,CASSYSEGGSYEQYF,TGTGCCAGCAGTTACTCTGAGGGCGGCTCCTACGAGCAGTACTTC
TRBD1,TRBJ1-1,TRBV5-1,once,CASSSGQGSMNTEAFF,TGCGCCAGCAGCTCCGGACAGGGGTCCATGAACACTGAAGCTTTCTTT
TRBD1,TRBJ1-1,TRBV5-1,.,CASSPGYRGLNTEAFF,TGCGCCAGCAGCCCAGGATACAGGGGATTGAACACTGAAGCTTTCTTT
TRBD1,TRBJ2-6,TRBV6-5,.,CASSSGGSGANVLTF,TGTGCCAGTAGTTCAGGGGGCTCTGGGGCCAACGTCCTGACTTTC
.,TRBJ2-1,TRBV4-1,.,CASSQGFYNEQFF,TGCGCCAGCAGCCAGGGGTTCTACAATGAGCAGTTCTTC
.,TRBJ2-7,TRBV15,.,CATARTVTKSYEQYF,TGTGCCACCGCAAGGACAGTGACCAAGTCCTACGAGCAGTACTTC
TRBD1,TRBJ1-1,TRBV28,.,CASRVAPDRGTEAFF,TGTGCCAGCAGAGTAGCCCCGGACAGGGGGACTGAAGCTTTCTTT
.,TRBJ2-2,TRBV5-1,.,CASSLMDSGTGELFF,TGCGCCAGCAGCTTGATGGACAGCGGGACCGGGGAGCTGTTTTTT
.,TRBJ1-3,TRBV4-2,.,CASSQDRRGSGNTIYF,TGTGCCAGCAGCCAAGATCGCCGGGGCTCGGGAAACACCATATATTTT
TRBD2,TRBJ2-1,TRBV2,.,CASSEYPPGTSNFF,TGTGCCAGCAGTGAATACCCACCCGGGACTAGCAATTTCTTC
.,TRBJ1-4,TRBV30,.,CAWSGRGGLGKLFF,TGTGCCTGGAGTGGCAGGGGAGGTCTTGGAAAACTGTTTTTT
.,TRBJ1-2,TRBV7-3,.,CASSQTGGREVLHGYTF,TGTGCCAGCAGTCAAACCGGTGGCAGGGAGGTTTTGCATGGCTACACCTTC
.,TRBJ2-1,TRBV5-1,.,CASSLAEAGLYNEQFF,TGCGCCAGCAGCTTGGCCGAGGCAGGATTATACAATGAGCAGTTCTTC
TRBD2,TRBJ2-3,TRBV5-1,.,CASSFYGTSGSSSPTDTQYF,TGCGCCAGCAGCTTTTATGGGACTAGCGGGAGTTCCTCACCCACAGATACGCAGTATTTT
.,TRBJ2-7,TRBV7-9,.,CASSSRQGRPAEQYF,TGTGCCAGCAGCTCCCGGCAGGGTCGCCCAGCCGAGCAGTACTTC
.,TRBJ1-3,TRBV6-5,.,CASSLPRGASNTIYF,TGTGCCAGCAGCCTCCCAAGGGGGGCGAGTAACACCATATATTTT
TRBD1,TRBJ2-5,TRBV5-1,.,CASSSIPTGEETQYF,TGCGCCAGCAGCTCCATCCCGACAGGGGAAGAGACCCAGTACTTC
.,TRBJ2-2,TRBV5-1,.,CASSSDPASPGELFF,TGCGCCAGCAGCTCCGACCCTGCTAGTCCCGGGGAGCTGTTTTTT
.,TRBJ2-1,TRBV4-2,.,CASSQETGYNEQFF,TGTGCCAGCAGCCAAGAAACCGGTTACAATGAGCAGTTCTTC
.,TRBJ1-6,TRBV6-6,.,CASSLDRQNSPLHF,TGTGCCAGCAGTCTAGACAGGCAAAATTCACCCCTCCACTTT
TRBD2,TRBJ2-3,TRBV28,.,CASVRAGGSDTQYF,TGTGCCAGCGTCCGGGCGGGAGGTTCAGATACGCAGTATTTT